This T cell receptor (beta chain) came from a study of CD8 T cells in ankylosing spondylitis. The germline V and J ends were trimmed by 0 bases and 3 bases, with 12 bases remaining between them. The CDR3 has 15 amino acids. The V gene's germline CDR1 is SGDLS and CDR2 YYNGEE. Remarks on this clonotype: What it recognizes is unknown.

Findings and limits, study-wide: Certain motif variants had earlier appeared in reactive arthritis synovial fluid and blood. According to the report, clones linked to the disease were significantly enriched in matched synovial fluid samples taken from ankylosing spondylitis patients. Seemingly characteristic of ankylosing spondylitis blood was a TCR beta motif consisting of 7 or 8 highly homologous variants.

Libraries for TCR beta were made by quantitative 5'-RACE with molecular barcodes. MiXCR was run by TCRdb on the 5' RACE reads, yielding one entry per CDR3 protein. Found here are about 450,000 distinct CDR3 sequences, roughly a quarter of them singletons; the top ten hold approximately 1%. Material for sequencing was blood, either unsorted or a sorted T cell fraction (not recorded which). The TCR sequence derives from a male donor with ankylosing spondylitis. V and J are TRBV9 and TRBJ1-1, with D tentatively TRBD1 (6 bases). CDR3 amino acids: CASSVDAGGDTEAFF. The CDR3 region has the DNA TGTGCCAGCAGCGTAGATGCCGGGGGCGACACTGAAGCTTTCTTT.